The rows below give T cell receptor beta chains drawn from one sample of a study of T cell responses to AZD1222 COVID-19 vaccine. Repertoires were generated with immunoSEQ multiplex PCR, while TCRdb's copy carries only in-frame clones and drops some. The sample includes roughly 120,000 clones, roughly 91% of them seen just once. Sequences were derived from peripheral blood, sampled 28 days after the second AZD1222 dose. The receptors derive from an adult who received the AZD1222 COVID-19 vaccine. Each CDR3 is given with its conserved first and last residue. The D gene is left open where the match is weak. Clone sizes are given selectively: once, few, many, or a class where the clone is expanded.

TRBJ1-5 NA NA TRBV5-1 TGCGCCAGCAGTTTACCGGGTCGCAATCAGCCCCAGCATTTT CASSLPGRNQPQHF
TRBJ1-1 NA once TRBV7-2 TGTGCCAGCAGCTTACGGGCAGGGGTAAACACTGAAGCTTTCTTT CASSLRAGVNTEAFF
TRBJ1-2 TRBD1 NA TRBV9 TGTGCCAGCAGCGTAGGGACAGGGCACTATGGCTACACCTTC CASSVGTGHYGYTF
TRBJ2-3 NA NA TRBV7-3 TGTGCCAGCAGCTCCCAGCAGGAGATACCAGATACGCAGTATTTT CASSSQQEIPDTQYF
TRBJ1-2 TRBD1 NA TRBV11-2 TGTGCCAGCAGCTCCGACAGGGCCTATGGCTACACCTTC CASSSDRAYGYTF
TRBJ2-5 NA NA TRBV9 TGTGCCAGCAGCGCACGGTTAGGGACTTTCCCGGAGACCCAGTACTTC CASSARLGTFPETQYF
TRBJ1-1 NA NA TRBV19 TGTGCCAGTAGTATCGGGTTGGGGGCGAGCACTGAAGCTTTCTTT CASSIGLGASTEAFF
TRBJ1-2 NA once TRBV19 TGTGCCAGTAGTATGATGGGCTATGGCTACACCTTC CASSMMGYGYTF
TRBJ1-4 NA NA TRBV4-1 TGCGCCAGCAGCCAAGAGGGGGAGGGGCAGGGAGTGGTAGAAAAACTGTTTTTT CASSQEGEGQGVVEKLFF
TRBJ2-3 NA NA TRBV5-1 TGCGCCAGCAGCTTGTCCAGGGTGGGAGATACGCAGTATTTT CASSLSRVGDTQYF
TRBJ1-2 NA NA TRBV6-5 TGTGCCAGCAGTCGGGACCGAGGATATGGCTACACCTTC CASSRDRGYGYTF
TRBJ1-3 NA once TRBV6-2/TRBV6-3 TGTGCCAGCAGTGGCGGACAATTCTCTGGAAACACCATATATTTT CASSGGQFSGNTIYF
TRBJ2-3 TRBD1 NA TRBV29-1 TGCAGCGTTACGGGGACAGGGGGCACAGATACGCAGTATTTT CSVTGTGGTDTQYF
TRBJ2-1 TRBD1 NA TRBV24-1 TGTGCCACCAGTGCGGGACAGGGACAATGGAATGAGCAGTTCTTC CATSAGQGQWNEQFF
TRBJ1-2 NA NA TRBV4-3 TGCGCCAGCAGCCAAGGAGCGACAAGGGCCTATGGCTACACCTTC CASSQGATRAYGYTF
TRBJ2-5 NA NA TRBV5-4 TGTGCCAGCAGCTTGGTGAGCGAAGAGACCCAGTACTTC CASSLVSEETQYF
TRBJ2-7 NA NA TRBV14 TGTGCCAGCAGCCAGGCGGGGTGGTCGGGCGGACGCTACGAGCAGTACTTC CASSQAGWSGGRYEQYF
TRBJ1-1 NA NA TRBV2 TGTGCCAGCAGTGAAGTGTACAGCTTGAACACTGAAGCTTTCTTT CASSEVYSLNTEAFF
TRBJ2-1 TRBD2 NA TRBV3-1/TRBV3-2 TGTGCCAGCAGACGGACTAGCGGGAGGCGGAATGAGCAGTTCTTC CASRRTSGRRNEQFF
TRBJ2-3 NA NA TRBV6-6 TGTGCCAGCAGTTTGGGGACAGATACGCAGTATTTT CASSLGTDTQYF
TRBJ2-3 NA NA TRBV18 TGTGCCAGCTCACCTACAGGGAGGATAAGCACAGATACGCAGTATTTT CASSPTGRISTDTQYF
TRBJ2-5 NA NA TRBV2 TGTGCCAGCCTAAAGGGAGGCTCGGTGGAAGAGACCCAGTACTTC CASLKGGSVEETQYF
TRBJ1-1 NA NA TRBV12-3/TRBV12-4 TGTGCCAGCAGTTTATCGCAGGGACACGAAGCTTTCTTT CASSLSQGHEAFF
TRBJ2-3 NA NA TRBV2 TGTGCCAGCATGGTAATACGAAGGGACGGCACAGATACGCAGTATTTT CASMVIRRDGTDTQYF
TRBJ2-7 NA NA TRBV10-1 TGCGCCAGAAGGGGGGTCCAGGAGCGATCCTACGAGCAGTACTTC CARRGVQERSYEQYF
TRBJ1-1 NA NA TRBV29-1 TGCAGCGCTGAATTCCCAGAAGCTTTCTTT CSAEFPEAFF
TRBJ1-2 NA NA TRBV9 TGTGCCAGCAGCGTAGACCCGACGGGGGGCTACACCTTC CASSVDPTGGYTF
TRBJ2-7 TRBD1 NA TRBV12-5 TGTGCTAGTGGACGAACAGGGGGCATTACCTACGAGCAGTACTTC CASGRTGGITYEQYF
TRBJ1-1 NA NA TRBV19 TGTGCCAGTACCTCTTGGGCCCAGAACACTGAAGCTTTCTTT CASTSWAQNTEAFF
TRBJ1-2 TRBD1 NA TRBV10-3 TGTGCCATCAGTGGGGGGACAGGGAGTGGCTACACCTTC CAISGGTGSGYTF
TRBJ2-3 NA NA TRBV5-1 TGCGCCAGCAGCTTGACCTCCCCTATCGTGTGGGCTAGCACAGATACGCAGTATTTT CASSLTSPIVWASTDTQYF
TRBJ1-1 NA NA TRBV29-1 TGCAGCGTTAGGGGTCGGCTGAACACTGAAGCTTTCTTT CSVRGRLNTEAFF
TRBJ1-6 NA NA TRBV19 TGTGCCAGTAGCGGGACGGGAGGAAATTCACCCCTCCACTTT CASSGTGGNSPLHF
TRBJ1-2 NA NA TRBV7-9 TGTGCCAGCAGCTTAGGTTCGACGGGAGATGGCTACACCTTC CASSLGSTGDGYTF
TRBJ1-5 NA NA TRBV5-6 TGTGCCAGCAGCCCTGGACGTGGTAAGCCCCAGCATTTT CASSPGRGKPQHF
TRBJ2-1 NA once TRBV29-1 TGCAGCGTTGGACGTAGGAATGAGCAGTTCTTC CSVGRRNEQFF